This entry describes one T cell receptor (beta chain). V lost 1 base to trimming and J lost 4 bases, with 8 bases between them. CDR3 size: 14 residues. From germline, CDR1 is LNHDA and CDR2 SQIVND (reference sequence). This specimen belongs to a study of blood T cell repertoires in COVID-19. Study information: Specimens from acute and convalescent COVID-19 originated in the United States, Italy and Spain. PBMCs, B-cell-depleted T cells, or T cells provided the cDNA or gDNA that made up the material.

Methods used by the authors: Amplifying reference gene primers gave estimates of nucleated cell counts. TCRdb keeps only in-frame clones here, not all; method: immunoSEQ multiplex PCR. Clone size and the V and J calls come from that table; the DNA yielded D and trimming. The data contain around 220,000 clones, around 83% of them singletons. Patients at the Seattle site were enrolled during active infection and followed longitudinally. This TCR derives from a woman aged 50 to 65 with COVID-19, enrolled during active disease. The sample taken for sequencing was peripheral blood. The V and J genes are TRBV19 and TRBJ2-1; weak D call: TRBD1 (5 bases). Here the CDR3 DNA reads TGTGCCAGTAGTATAGCGACAGCTTACAATGAGCAGTTCTTC. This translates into CASSIATAYNEQFF. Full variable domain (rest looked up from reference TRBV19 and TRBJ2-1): DGGITQSPKYLFRKEGQNVTLSCEQNLNHDAMYWYRQDPGQGLRLIYYSQIVNDFQKGDIAEGYSVSREKKESFPLTVTSAQKNPTAFYLCASSIATAYNEQFFGPGTRLTVL.